Below are 18 T cell receptor beta chains sequenced from a single sample in a study of radiotherapy plus CTLA-4 blockade in lung cancer. Here immunoSEQ multiplex PCR was the method, and the copy in TCRdb shows in-frame clones only, minus some. The table has approximately 83,000 clones, around 81% seen once. Sequencing used peripheral blood, obtained from a patient treated with radiotherapy plus ipilimumab. The receptors stem from a human donor with non-small cell lung cancer who had a partial response to radiotherapy plus ipilimumab. Some clones in this sample may be carry-over from other donors' samples.

This chain uses TRBV5-6 with TRBJ1-2, with TRBD1 matching 8 bases. In germline, CDR1 is SGHDT, CDR2 YYEEEE. This CDR3 comprises 17 residues. With V trimmed by 4 bases and J by 4 bases, 15 bases remained unmatched. The CDR3: CASSPNGQGPPGYGYTF. CDR3 bases: TGTGCCAGCAGCCCGAACGGACAGGGCCCCCCGGGCTATGGCTACACCTTC. Full variable domain (outside the CDR3, taken from reference TRBV5-6 and TRBJ1-2): DAGVTQSPTHLIKTRGQQVTLRCSPKSGHDTVSWYQQALGQGPQFIFQYYEEEERQRGNFPDRFSGHQFPNYSSELNVNALLLGDSALYLCASSPNGQGPPGYGYTFGSGTRLTVV.

V usage is TRBV14 and J usage is TRBJ2-5; 10 nucleotides agree with TRBD2. V lost 1 base to trimming and J lost 4 bases; unmatched junction nucleotides: 6. The germline gives CDR1 SGHDN, CDR2 FVKESK. This CDR3 contains 16 residues. The CDR3 coding sequence is TGTGCCAGCAGCCAAGTTTTTAGCGGGGGGCGAGAGACCCAGTACTTC. Translation gives CASSQVFSGGRETQYF.

J is TRBJ1-1 and V is TRBV7-6; unclear D gene. V was shortened by 6 bases and J by 5 bases, with 10 bases between the two germline ends. The CDR3 has 12 residues. Germline V gene lookup returns CDR1 SGHVS and CDR2 FNYEAQ. CDR3 bases: TGTGCCAGCAGTGAGCCGGGGACTGAAGCTTTCTTT. The encoded protein is CASSEPGTEAFF.

This rearrangement joins TRBV6-1 to TRBJ1-1; D is ambiguous. The CDR3 consists of 15 residues. The germline gives CDR1 MNHNS, CDR2 SASEGT. The V end was cut by 3 bases, the J end by 6 bases, with 17 bases between. The CDR3 loop reads CASSDDLIGSAEAFF. The CDR3 DNA sequence: TGTGCCAGCAGTGATGATCTAATCGGGTCGGCTGAAGCTTTCTTT.

The chain is built from TRBV6-5 and TRBJ2-7, with D possibly matching TRBD1 (6 bases). The CDR3 runs 13 residues. Germline V CDR1 and CDR2: MNHEY, SVGAGI. V was clipped by 10 bases and J by 2 bases, with 15 bases between them. CDR3 residues: CATNPGATYEQYF. CDR3 DNA sequence: TGTGCCACCAACCCAGGGGCCACCTACGAGCAGTACTTC.

About this clone: Other DNA variants within this sample encode the same CDR3. The chain combines TRBV19 with TRBJ1-1; 8 nucleotides line up with TRBD1. The CDR3 runs to 13 residues. Per germline, CDR1 LNHDA and CDR2 SQIVND (reference sequence). Trimming at V came to 3 bases and at J to 4 bases, leaving 1 base not matched to a gene. CDR3 in amino acids: CASSIDRGTEAFF. The DNA of the CDR3 is TGTGCCAGTAGTATCGACAGGGGCACTGAAGCTTTCTTT.

The genes are TRBV11-1 and TRBJ2-5; possibly TRBD2 for D (5 bases). The CDR3 extends over 14 amino acids. The germline CDR1 and CDR2 sequences are SGHAT and FQDESV (reference sequence). Trimming stripped 5 bases from V and 3 bases from J, with 13 bases between. The CDR3 bases are TGTGCCAGCAGCATCACTAGGCCCAAAGAGACCCAGTACTTC. It encodes CASSITRPKETQYF.

This clone is a singleton in its sample. The chain couples TRBV5-1 to TRBJ2-7; 7 bases agree with TRBD1. The V and J ends lost 4 bases and 9 bases, in that order; junction bases with no gene match: 13. The CDR3 runs to 14 residues. Germline V gene sequence: CDR1 SGHRS, CDR2 YFSETQ. CDR3 DNA: TGCGCCAGCAGCCCGGGACAGTCCACGACGGGGCAGTACTTC. Protein product: CASSPGQSTTGQYF.

V and J are TRBV2 and TRBJ1-1; 7 bases align to TRBD1. Germline V gene lookup returns CDR1 SNHLY and CDR2 FYNNEI. Trimming at V came to 6 bases and at J to 5 bases, leaving 6 bases not matched to a gene. This CDR3 contains 13 residues. The CDR3 DNA is TGTGCCAGCAGATTAGACAGGGTGACTGAAGCTTTCTTT. Protein sequence: CASRLDRVTEAFF.

A remark on this clone: No conserved phenylalanine or tryptophan ends this CDR3, so it is likely a read error. No DNA is shown, since the ends of the CDR3 on it are uncertain; the CDR3 is the one TCRdb lists. The rearrangement joins TRBV5-4 to TRBJ2-3; the table's D call TRBD2 went unverified against the DNA. Including both end residues, the CDR3 is 11 amino acids long. Germline CDR1 and CDR2: SGHNT and YYREEE (reference sequence). CDR3 loop: CASSLDRDWAV.

Here the CDR3 reads CAISDPLHGGDTIYF. The CDR3 bases are TGTGCCATCAGTGATCCCCTACATGGCGGAGACACCATATATTTT. This chain connects TRBV10-3 to TRBJ1-3; unclear D gene. V lost 3 bases to trimming and J lost 8 bases, with 17 bases between them. Germline loops: CDR1 ENHRY, CDR2 SYGVKD. The CDR3 has 15 residues.

This clone turned up a few times. The chain links TRBV10-3 to TRBJ1-1; D not certain. CDR1 ENHRY and CDR2 SYGVKD come from the germline V gene. The germline V and J ends were trimmed by 6 bases and 4 bases, with 12 bases remaining between them. The CDR3 extends over 13 amino acids. CDR3 sequence (DNA): TGTGCCATCAGGACACCCCGAAGCACTGAAGCTTTCTTT. Protein product: CAIRTPRSTEAFF.

The chain is built from TRBV28 and TRBJ2-4; TRBD1 might be the D (5 bases). V gave up 7 bases and J gave up 1 base, with 11 bases separating them. The CDR3 runs 14 residues. Germline loops: CDR1 MDHEN, CDR2 SYDVKM. Here the CDR3 reads CASTQKGAKNIQYF. The CDR3 DNA sequence: TGTGCCAGCACCCAAAAGGGGGCCAAAAACATTCAGTACTTC.

This clone was picked up a small number of times. This chain joins TRBV4-1 and TRBJ1-5; maybe TRBD1 (5 bases). The V end lost 1 base, the J end lost 6 bases, and 19 bases lay between the germline ends. CDR1 and CDR2 (germline): MGHRA, YSYEKL. The CDR3 extends over 17 amino acids. For the CDR3, the DNA is TGCGCCAGCAGCCAAGTCGGAGTTCCGGGGGTGAGTCAGCCCCAGCATTTT. It translates to CASSQVGVPGVSQPQHF.

This clone was seen just once. This rearrangement joins TRBV6-5 to TRBJ1-2; D is unresolved. V lost 4 bases and J lost 5, with 8 bases in between. Germline V lookup: CDR1 MNHEY, CDR2 SVGAGI. The CDR3 spans 12 residues. The CDR3 loop is CASSSTTYGYTF. In DNA, the CDR3 is TGTGCCAGCAGTTCCACTACGTATGGCTACACCTTC.

The J gene is TRBJ1-5, the V gene TRBV6-1, with 7 bases that match TRBD1. The CDR3 is 15 residues long. Germline values: CDR1 MNHNS, CDR2 SASEGT. V gave up 6 bases and J gave up 1 base; unmatched junction bases: 6. The CDR3 bases are TGTGCCAGCAGCGCATACAGGGGAAGCAATCAGCCCCAGCATTTT. This sequence encodes CASSAYRGSNQPQHF.

V gene TRBV6-6 combines with J gene TRBJ1-5; no reliable D call. V lost 5 bases to trimming and J lost 4 bases, with 3 bases between them. The CDR3 contains 11 residues. Germline lookup yields CDR1 MNHNY and CDR2 SVGAGI (reference sequence). This CDR3 reads CASSPNQPQHF. The CDR3 DNA reads as TGTGCCAGCAGTCCAAATCAGCCCCAGCATTTT.

The chain employs TRBV7-3 and TRBJ2-1; TRBD1 matches 7 bases. CDR1 SGHTA and CDR2 FQGTGA come from the germline V gene. V lost 5 bases to trimming and J lost 5 bases; unmatched junction nucleotides: 9. This CDR3 region has 15 residues. The CDR3 DNA follows: TGTGCCAGCAGCCTAGTAGGGGGCTACAACAATGAGCAGTTCTTC. It specifies CASSLVGGYNNEQFF.